Listed here are 4 T cell receptor beta chains from one sample, sequenced in a study of T cells in Graves' hyperthyroidism and ophthalmopathy. RNA transcripts served as the template for amplifying TCR beta CDR3 regions. A first-round RT-PCR of the TCR CDR3 used the HTBI primer set. MiXCR was run by TCRdb on the multiplex PCR reads, yielding one entry per CDR3 protein. Of approximately 530,000 distinct CDR3 sequences listed, over 15% were seen once; the top ten hold 15% to 20%. Sequenced: blood. These TCRs come from a woman younger than 35 with Graves' hyperthyroidism.

Regarding this clonotype: Given a much more abundant clone one base away, this may be a read error. The chain is built from TRBV7-2 and TRBJ2-3; 14 nucleotides agree with TRBD2. CDR1 SGHTA and CDR2 FQGNSA come from the germline V gene. This CDR3 spans 16 amino acids. In nucleotides, the CDR3 is TGTGCCAGCAGCGGGACTAGCGGGAGAGGCACAGGTACGCAGTATTTT. It encodes CASSGTSGRGTGTQYF. The variable domain in full, completed from reference TRBV7-2 and TRBJ2-3, reads GAGVSQSPSNKVTEKGKDVELRCDPISGHTALYWYRQSLGQGLEFLIYFQGNSAPDKSGLPSDRFSAERTGGSVSTLTIQRTQQEDSAVYLCASSGTSGRGTGTQYFGPGTRLTVL.

The sample holds many counts of this clonotype. The chain has TRBV6-2 or TRBV6-3 and TRBJ2-7; 9 nucleotides align to TRBD1. V trimming: 6 bases; J trimming: 0 bases; junction bases outside the gene matches: 6. The CDR3 spans 15 residues. Germline V gene sequence: CDR1 MNHEY, CDR2 SVGEGT. CDR3 DNA: TGTGCCAGCAGCGGAGCGGGACAGGGCTCCTACGAGCAGTACTTC. Its translation: CASSGAGQGSYEQYF.

The V and J genes are TRBV20-1 and TRBJ2-3; D ambiguous. The germline V gene has CDR1 DFQATT and CDR2 SNEGSKA (reference sequence). The CDR3 loop spans 16 amino acids. V shed 6 bases and J shed 0 bases, with 19 bases lying between them. In DNA form, the CDR3 reads TGCAGTGCCGCCGACCCAGCTGCAAAGAGCACAGATACGCAGTATTTT. Its translation is CSAADPAAKSTDTQYF.

The chain combines TRBV6-2 or TRBV6-3 with TRBJ1-6, with 9 nucleotides matching TRBD1. Losses at the gene ends were 6 bases for V and 7 bases for J; bases not matched to a gene: 4. The CDR3 totals 14 residues. Germline V gene lookup returns CDR1 MNHEY and CDR2 SVGEGT. The CDR3 protein is CASRDRGWNSPLHF. CDR3 in DNA: TGTGCCAGCAGGGACAGGGGTTGGAATTCACCCCTCCACTTT.